This T cell receptor (beta chain) was recovered during a study of blood T cell repertoires in COVID-19. Under the authors' procedure: By means of reference gene primer amplification, nucleated cell counts were estimated. Method: immunoSEQ multiplex PCR; TCRdb's copy keeps in-frame clones and lacks some. That table is the source of V, J and clone size, and D and trimming were worked out from the DNA. The sample carries about 92,000 clones, about 85% recorded once. The CDR3 consists of 15 residues. V lost 1 base to trimming and J lost 2 bases; unmatched junction nucleotides: 3. Germline CDR1 and CDR2: MDHEN and SYDVKM.

The J gene is TRBJ2-7, the V gene TRBV28; the match to TRBD1 covers 9 bases. The origin of this receptor is an elderly man with acute or convalescent COVID-19. The specimen sequenced was peripheral blood. The CDR3 bases are TGTGCCAGCAGTTTATCGGGACAGGGAACCTACGAGCAGTACTTC. This gives the protein CASSLSGQGTYEQYF.